The 10 T cell receptor beta chains given below trace back to one sample, sequenced in a study of neurological immune-mediated disorders. TCRdb re-called the 5' RACE reads with MiXCR, one entry per CDR3 protein. The sample holds 55,000 to 70,000 distinct CDR3 sequences, around 4.7% seen once. The sample was PBMCs. The receptors shown here come from a woman aged 50 to 60 with multiple sclerosis.

This clonotype was observed a few times. The chain joins TRBV2 to TRBJ2-3, with 12 bases lining up with TRBD1. CDR1 is SNHLY, CDR2 FYNNEI, per germline. With V trimmed by 7 bases and J by 5 bases, 7 bases remained unmatched. This CDR3 region has 15 residues. This CDR3 is CASTRDRGPRDTQYF. CDR3 nucleotide sequence: TGTGCCAGCACCCGGGACAGGGGGCCTAGAGATACGCAGTATTTT.

This clonotype was seen ten or more times. The J gene is TRBJ2-1, the V gene TRBV9, with 11 bases matching TRBD2. The V and J ends lost 4 bases and 6 bases, in that order; junction bases with no gene match: 6. From germline, CDR1 is SGDLS and CDR2 YYNGEE. The CDR3 runs 15 residues. This CDR3 is CASSPLAGGLNEQFF. CDR3 bases: TGTGCCAGCAGCCCTTTAGCGGGGGGGCTCAATGAGCAGTTCTTC.

This clonotype has ten or more counts. The rearrangement joins TRBV28 to TRBJ2-1; 8 bases fit TRBD2. This CDR3 region has 15 residues. V shed 3 bases and J 8 bases; nucleotides not matched to a gene: 9. CDR1 is MDHEN, CDR2 SYDVKM, per germline. The CDR3 DNA follows: TGTGCCAGCAGTTTCCAAGCGGGGGCGGTGGATGAGCAGTTCTTC. Translation gives CASSFQAGAVDEQFF. Together with reference TRBV28 and TRBJ2-1, the CDR3 gives the full variable domain: DVKVTQSSRYLVKRTGEKVFLECVQDMDHENMFWYRQDPGLGLRLIYFSYDVKMKEKGDIPEGYSVSREKKERFSLILESASTNQTSMYLCASSFQAGAVDEQFFGPGTRLTVL.

The table lists this clonotype with many counts. The chain links TRBV7-9 to TRBJ2-1, with D hard to call. CDR3 size: 14 residues. Germline V gene lookup returns CDR1 SEHNR and CDR2 FQNEAQ (reference sequence). V was cut by 0 bases and J by 0 bases, with 3 bases left in between. Here the CDR3 DNA reads TGTGCCAGCAGCTTAGCGGTCTCCTACAATGAGCAGTTCTTC. Protein sequence: CASSLAVSYNEQFF.

This clonotype was seen many times. The chain couples TRBV6-6 to TRBJ2-2; D not resolved. The germline V gene has CDR1 MNHNY and CDR2 SVGAGI (reference sequence). V lost 6 bases, J lost 3 bases, and 2 bases lay in between. The CDR3 is made up of 11 amino acids. The DNA of the CDR3 is TGTGCCAGCAGCGACACCGGGGAGCTGTTTTTT. Protein: CASSDTGELFF.

This clonotype occurred a few times. The chain links TRBV5-5 to TRBJ1-5; D is perhaps TRBD1 (5 bases). Trimming took 4 bases from V and 6 from J, leaving 11 bases between them. From germline, CDR1 is SGHKS and CDR2 YYEKEE (reference sequence). The CDR3 length is 13 residues. In nucleotides, the CDR3 is TGTGCCAGCAGCGTAGGGGTATTTCAGCCCCAGCATTTT. Amino acids: CASSVGVFQPQHF.

Notes on this clonotype: This may be a read error: a much more frequent sequence differs by one nucleotide. This rearrangement joins TRBV4-3 to TRBJ2-3, with D unclear. This CDR3 contains 14 residues. The V gene lost 0 bases and the J gene lost 3 bases, with 7 bases spanning the gap. Germline assignment: CDR1 LGHNA and CDR2 YSLEER. Here the CDR3 reads CASSQDKQTDTQYF. CDR3 nucleotides: TGCGCCAGCAGCCAAGACAAACAGACAGATACGCAGTATTTT.

This clonotype was counted at least ten times. V and J are TRBV6-1 and TRBJ1-5; D remains ambiguous. V dropped 4 bases and J dropped 2 bases, with 15 bases sitting between them. Germline values: CDR1 MNHNS, CDR2 SASEGT. The CDR3 covers 16 residues. The CDR3 spells CASSAPWTGGNQPQHF. CDR3 sequence (DNA): TGTGCCAGCAGTGCCCCCTGGACTGGGGGCAATCAGCCCCAGCATTTT.

This clonotype occurred many times. The chain recombines TRBV10-3 with TRBJ1-5, with D perhaps TRBD1 (6 bases). Germline CDR1 and CDR2: ENHRY and SYGVKD. V lost 4 bases and J lost 3, with 16 bases in between. The CDR3 is made up of 16 amino acids. In DNA, the CDR3 is TGTGCCATCAGTGGAAGAGGGGGGGATACCAATCAGCCCCAGCATTTT. This translates into CAISGRGGDTNQPQHF.

This clonotype was found many times. V is TRBV7-2 and J is TRBJ1-3; no clear D. From germline, CDR1 is SGHTA and CDR2 FQGNSA. CDR3 size: 13 residues. Trimming took 0 bases from V and 7 from J, leaving 7 bases between them. The CDR3 DNA reads as TGTGCCAGCAGCTTAGCGATACAGAACACCATATATTTT. It specifies CASSLAIQNTIYF. The full variable domain, completed using reference TRBV7-2 and TRBJ1-3, is GAGVSQSPSNKVTEKGKDVELRCDPISGHTALYWYRQSLGQGLEFLIYFQGNSAPDKSGLPSDRFSAERTGGSVSTLTIQRTQQEDSAVYLCASSLAIQNTIYFGEGSWLTVV.